The T cell receptor beta chain under discussion was sequenced for a study of blood T cell repertoires in COVID-19. Study-wide context: Sites across the United States, Italy and Spain contributed samples from acute and convalescent COVID-19. From T cells, B-cell-depleted T cells, or PBMCs came the material, which was cDNA or gDNA.

Per the authors' pipeline: Quantification of nucleated cells was approximated via reference gene primer amplification. Clones were read by immunoSEQ multiplex PCR, and TCRdb kept only the in-frame ones, dropping some. The DNA gave D and trimming, while V, J and clone size come from that table. Here the sample spans 250,000 to 350,000 clones, under 90% being singletons. Germline V lookup: CDR1 SQVTM, CDR2 ANQGSEA. Trimming cost V 2 bases and J 5 bases, with 12 bases left between them. The CDR3 covers 14 residues. The specimen was peripheral blood. The receptor was isolated from a woman aged 40 to 55 who had recovered from COVID-19. The rearrangement links TRBV29-1 to TRBJ2-2, with D hard to call. CDR3 nucleotides: TGCAGCGTTGAAATGAACTACCTAACCGGGGAGCTGTTTTTT. Translating it yields CSVEMNYLTGELFF.